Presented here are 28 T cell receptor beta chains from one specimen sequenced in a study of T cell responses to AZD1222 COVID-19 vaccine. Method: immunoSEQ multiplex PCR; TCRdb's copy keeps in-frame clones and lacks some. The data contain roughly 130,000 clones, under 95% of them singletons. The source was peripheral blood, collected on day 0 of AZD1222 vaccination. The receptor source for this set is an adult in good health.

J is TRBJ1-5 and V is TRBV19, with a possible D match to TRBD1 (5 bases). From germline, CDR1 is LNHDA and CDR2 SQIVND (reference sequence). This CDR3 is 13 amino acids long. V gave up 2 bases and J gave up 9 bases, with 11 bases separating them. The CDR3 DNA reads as TGTGCCAGTAGTATACGAGGGGTTGGGCCCCAGCATTTT. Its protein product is CASSIRGVGPQHF.

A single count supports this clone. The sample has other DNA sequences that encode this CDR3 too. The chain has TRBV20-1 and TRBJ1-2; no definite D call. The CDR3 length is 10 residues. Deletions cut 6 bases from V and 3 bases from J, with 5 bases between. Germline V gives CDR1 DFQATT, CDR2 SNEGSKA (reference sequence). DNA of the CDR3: TGCAGTGCCCAAGACTATGGCTACACCTTC. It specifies CSAQDYGYTF.

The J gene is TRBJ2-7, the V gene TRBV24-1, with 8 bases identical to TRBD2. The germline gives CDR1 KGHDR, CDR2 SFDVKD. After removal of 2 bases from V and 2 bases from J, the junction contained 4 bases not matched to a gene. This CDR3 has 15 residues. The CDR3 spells CATSDSGGGAYEQYF. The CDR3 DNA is TGTGCCACCAGTGATTCGGGAGGGGGAGCCTACGAGCAGTACTTC.

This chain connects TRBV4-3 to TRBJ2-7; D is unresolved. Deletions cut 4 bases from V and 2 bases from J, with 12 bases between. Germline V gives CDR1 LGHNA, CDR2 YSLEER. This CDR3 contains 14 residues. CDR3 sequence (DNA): TGCGCCAGCAGCCCAATAGTAGGGACCTACGAGCAGTACTTC. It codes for CASSPIVGTYEQYF.

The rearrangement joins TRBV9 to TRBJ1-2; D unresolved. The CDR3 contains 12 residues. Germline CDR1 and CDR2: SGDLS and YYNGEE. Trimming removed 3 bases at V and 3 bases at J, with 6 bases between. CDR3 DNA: TGTGCCAGCAGCGGGACGTACTATGGCTACACCTTC. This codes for CASSGTYYGYTF.

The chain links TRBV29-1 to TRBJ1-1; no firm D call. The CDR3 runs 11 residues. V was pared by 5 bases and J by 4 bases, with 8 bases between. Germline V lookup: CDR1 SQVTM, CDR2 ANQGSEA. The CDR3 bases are TGCAGCGTTTATGGGATCACTGAAGCTTTCTTT. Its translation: CSVYGITEAFF.

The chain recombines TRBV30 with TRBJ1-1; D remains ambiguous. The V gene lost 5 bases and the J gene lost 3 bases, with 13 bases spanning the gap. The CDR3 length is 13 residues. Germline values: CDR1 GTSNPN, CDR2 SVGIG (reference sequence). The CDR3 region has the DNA TGTGCCTGGGCGGGAATCGGGGACACTGAAGCTTTCTTT. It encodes CAWAGIGDTEAFF.

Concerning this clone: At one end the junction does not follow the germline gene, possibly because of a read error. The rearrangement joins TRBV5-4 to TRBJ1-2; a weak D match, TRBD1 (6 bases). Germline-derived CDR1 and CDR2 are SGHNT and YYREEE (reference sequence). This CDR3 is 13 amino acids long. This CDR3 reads CASSLDRAWYHSF. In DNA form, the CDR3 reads TGTGCCAGCAGCTTGGACAGGGCATGGTATCATAGCTTC.

CDR3 residues: CASSETSNQPQHF. In DNA form, the CDR3 reads TGCGCCAGCAGTGAAACTAGCAATCAGCCCCAGCATTTT. The rearrangement links TRBV10-1 to TRBJ1-5; D not certain. CDR3 length: 13 amino acids. The germline CDR1 and CDR2 sequences are WNHNN and SYGVQD (reference sequence). The V and J ends lost 3 bases and 0 bases respectively, with 3 bases between them.

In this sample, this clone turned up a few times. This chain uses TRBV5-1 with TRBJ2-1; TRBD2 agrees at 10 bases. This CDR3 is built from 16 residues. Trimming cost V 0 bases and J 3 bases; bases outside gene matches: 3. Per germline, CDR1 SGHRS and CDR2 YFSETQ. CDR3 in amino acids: CASSLVAGGFYNEQFF. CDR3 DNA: TGCGCCAGCAGCTTGGTAGCGGGGGGCTTCTACAATGAGCAGTTCTTC.

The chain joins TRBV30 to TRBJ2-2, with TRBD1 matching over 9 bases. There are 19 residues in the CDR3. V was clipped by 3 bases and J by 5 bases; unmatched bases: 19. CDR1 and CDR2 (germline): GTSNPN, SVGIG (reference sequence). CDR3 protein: CAWRAYRGIRDRETGELFF. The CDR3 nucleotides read TGTGCCTGGAGGGCGTATAGGGGTATCCGGGACAGGGAGACCGGGGAGCTGTTTTTT. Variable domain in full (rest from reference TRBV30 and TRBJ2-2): SQTIHQWPATLVQPVGSPLSLECTVEGTSNPNLYWYRQAAGRGLQLLFYSVGIGQISSEVPQNLSASRPQDRQFILSSKKLLLSDSGFYLCAWRAYRGIRDRETGELFFGEGSRLTVL.

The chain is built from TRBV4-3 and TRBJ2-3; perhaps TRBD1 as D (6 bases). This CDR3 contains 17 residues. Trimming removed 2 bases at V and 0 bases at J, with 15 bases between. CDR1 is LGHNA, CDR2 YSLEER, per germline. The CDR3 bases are TGCGCCAGCAGCCAAAACTTAGGGGGTGCTAGCACAGATACGCAGTATTTT. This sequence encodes CASSQNLGGASTDTQYF.

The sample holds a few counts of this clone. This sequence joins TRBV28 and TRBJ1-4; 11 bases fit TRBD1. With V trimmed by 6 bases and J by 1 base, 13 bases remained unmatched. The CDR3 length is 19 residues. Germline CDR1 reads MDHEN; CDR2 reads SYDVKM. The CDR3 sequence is CASSSLVDRGQRTNEKLFF. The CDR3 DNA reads TGTGCCAGCAGCTCACTCGTGGACAGGGGGCAAAGAACTAATGAAAAACTGTTTTTT.

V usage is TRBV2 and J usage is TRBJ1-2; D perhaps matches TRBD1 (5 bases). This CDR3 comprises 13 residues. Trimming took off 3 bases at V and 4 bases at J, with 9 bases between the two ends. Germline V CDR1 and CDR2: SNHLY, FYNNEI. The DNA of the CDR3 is TGTGCCAGCAGTGATACAGGTATCTATGGCTACACCTTC. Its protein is CASSDTGIYGYTF.

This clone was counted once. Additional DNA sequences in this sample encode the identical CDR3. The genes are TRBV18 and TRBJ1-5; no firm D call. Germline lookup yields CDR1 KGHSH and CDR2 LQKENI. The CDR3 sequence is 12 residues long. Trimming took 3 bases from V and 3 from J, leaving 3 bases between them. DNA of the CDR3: TGTGCCAGCTCACCGGACAATCAGCCCCAGCATTTT. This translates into CASSPDNQPQHF.

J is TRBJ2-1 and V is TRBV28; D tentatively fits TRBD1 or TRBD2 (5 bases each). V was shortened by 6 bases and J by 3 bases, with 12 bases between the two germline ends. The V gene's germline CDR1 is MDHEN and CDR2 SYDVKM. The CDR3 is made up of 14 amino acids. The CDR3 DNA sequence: TGTGCCAGCAGAACCGGGACCCTCTACAATGAGCAGTTCTTC. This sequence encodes CASRTGTLYNEQFF.

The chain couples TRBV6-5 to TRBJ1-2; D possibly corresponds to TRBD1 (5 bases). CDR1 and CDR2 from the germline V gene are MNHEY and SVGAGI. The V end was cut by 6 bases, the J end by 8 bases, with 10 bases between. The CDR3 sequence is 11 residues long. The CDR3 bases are TGTGCCAGCAGATGGGGCGACGGCTACACCTTC. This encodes CASRWGDGYTF.

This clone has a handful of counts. The CDR3: CASSPGLGDEQYF. CDR3 nucleotides: TGCGCCAGCAGCCCGGGACTAGGAGACGAGCAGTACTTC. This sequence joins TRBV5-1 and TRBJ2-7; 8 bases map to TRBD2. Germline V gene lookup returns CDR1 SGHRS and CDR2 YFSETQ. J was trimmed by 5 bases and V by 4 bases; bases with no gene match: 5. CDR3 length: 13 residues.

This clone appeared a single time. CDR3 in DNA: TGTGCCTGGAGTGTAAGGATGGTGGTGGGTAACTATGGCTACACCTTC. Translated: CAWSVRMVVGNYGYTF. V and J are TRBV30 and TRBJ1-2, with D unresolved. This CDR3 has 16 amino acids. The V gene's germline CDR1 is GTSNPN and CDR2 SVGIG (reference sequence). Trimming left V 0 bases short and J 1 base short, with 15 bases between.

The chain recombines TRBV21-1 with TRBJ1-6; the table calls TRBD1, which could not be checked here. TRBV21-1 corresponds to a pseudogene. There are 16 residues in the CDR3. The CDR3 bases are TGTGCCAACCCCGGACAGGGTCTATTTACAGGTTCACCCCTCCACTTT. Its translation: CANPGQGLFTGSPLHF.

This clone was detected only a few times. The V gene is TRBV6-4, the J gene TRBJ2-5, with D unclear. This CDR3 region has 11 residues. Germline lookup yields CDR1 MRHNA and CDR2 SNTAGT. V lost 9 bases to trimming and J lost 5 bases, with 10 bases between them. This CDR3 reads CASPTLETQYF. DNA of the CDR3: TGTGCCAGTCCGACACTGGAGACCCAGTACTTC.

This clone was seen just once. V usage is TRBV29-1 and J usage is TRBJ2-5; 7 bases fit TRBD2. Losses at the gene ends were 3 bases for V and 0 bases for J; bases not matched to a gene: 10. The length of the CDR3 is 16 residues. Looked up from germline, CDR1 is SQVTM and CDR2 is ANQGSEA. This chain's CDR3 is CSVDSGRVGDQETQYF. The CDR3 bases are TGCAGCGTTGATAGCGGGCGGGTCGGGGACCAAGAGACCCAGTACTTC.

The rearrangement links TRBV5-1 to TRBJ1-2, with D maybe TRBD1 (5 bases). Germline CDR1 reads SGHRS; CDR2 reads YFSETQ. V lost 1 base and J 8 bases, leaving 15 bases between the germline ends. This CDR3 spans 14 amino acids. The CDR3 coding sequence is TGCGCCAGCAGCTTGTACGGGGGAGAAGGAGGCTACACCTTC. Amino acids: CASSLYGGEGGYTF.

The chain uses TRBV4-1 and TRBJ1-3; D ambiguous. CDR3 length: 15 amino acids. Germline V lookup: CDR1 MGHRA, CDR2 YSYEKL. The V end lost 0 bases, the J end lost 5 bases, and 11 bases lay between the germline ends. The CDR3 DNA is TGCGCCAGCAGCCAAGATGGCCTGACCAGAAACACCATATATTTT. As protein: CASSQDGLTRNTIYF.

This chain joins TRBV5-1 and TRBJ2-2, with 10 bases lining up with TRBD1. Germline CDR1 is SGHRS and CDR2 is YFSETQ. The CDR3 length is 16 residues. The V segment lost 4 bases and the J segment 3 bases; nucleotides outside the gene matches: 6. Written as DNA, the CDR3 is TGCGCCAGCAGCACCCTGACAGGGGGCCACACCGGGGAGCTGTTTTTT. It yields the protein CASSTLTGGHTGELFF.

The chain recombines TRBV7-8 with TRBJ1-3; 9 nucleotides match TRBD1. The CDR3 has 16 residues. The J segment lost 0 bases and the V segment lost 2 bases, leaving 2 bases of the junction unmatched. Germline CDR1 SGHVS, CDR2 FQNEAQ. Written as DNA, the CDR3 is TGTGCCAGCAGCTTAATGGGACAGGGCTCTGGAAACACCATATATTTT. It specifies CASSLMGQGSGNTIYF.

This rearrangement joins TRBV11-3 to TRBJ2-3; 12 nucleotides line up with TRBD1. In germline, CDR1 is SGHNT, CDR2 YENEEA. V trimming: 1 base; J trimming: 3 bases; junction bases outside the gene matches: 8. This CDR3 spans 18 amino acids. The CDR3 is CASSLGSGTGGATDTQYF. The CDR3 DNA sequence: TGTGCCAGCAGCTTAGGTTCGGGGACAGGGGGCGCGACAGATACGCAGTATTTT.

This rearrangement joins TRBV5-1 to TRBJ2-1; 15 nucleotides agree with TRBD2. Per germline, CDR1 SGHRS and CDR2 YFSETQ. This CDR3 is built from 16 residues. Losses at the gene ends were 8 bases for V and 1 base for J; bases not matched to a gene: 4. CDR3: CASGTSGGLSYNEQFF. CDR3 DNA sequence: TGCGCCAGTGGGACTAGCGGGGGGCTTTCCTACAATGAGCAGTTCTTC.